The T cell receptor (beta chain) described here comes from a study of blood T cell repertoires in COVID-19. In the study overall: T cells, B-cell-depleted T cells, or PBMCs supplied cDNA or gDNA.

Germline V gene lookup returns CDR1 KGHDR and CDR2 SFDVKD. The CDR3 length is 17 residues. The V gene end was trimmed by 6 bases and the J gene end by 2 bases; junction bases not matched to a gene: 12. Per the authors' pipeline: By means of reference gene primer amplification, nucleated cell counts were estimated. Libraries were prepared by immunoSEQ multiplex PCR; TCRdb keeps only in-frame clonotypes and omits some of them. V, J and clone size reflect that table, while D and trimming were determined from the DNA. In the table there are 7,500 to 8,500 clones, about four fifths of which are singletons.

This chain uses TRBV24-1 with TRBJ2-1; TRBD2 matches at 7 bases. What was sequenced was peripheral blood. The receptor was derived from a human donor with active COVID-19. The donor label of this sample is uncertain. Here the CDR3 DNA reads TGTGCCACCAGTCCCTCCCTAAGCGGGGCCGCCTACAATGAGCAGTTCTTC. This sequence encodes CATSPSLSGAAYNEQFF.